This T cell receptor beta chain was recorded in a study of T cell responses to AZD1222 COVID-19 vaccine. Study-wide results and caveats: Epitopes outside B.1.351 and B.1.1.7 mutated regions reportedly drew nearly half of spike TCRs. Most donors were white British, females outnumbered males, and clonal diversity was possibly underestimated. The study identified only 6 or 7 AZD1222 recipients as seropositive at baseline.

The V gene's germline CDR1 is LGHDT and CDR2 YNNKEL (reference sequence). The CDR3 runs 15 residues. Between the trimmed V and J ends, which lost 3 bases and 7 bases, there was a span of 18 bases. Worth noting for this clone: What it binds is not known.

Generated by immunoSEQ multiplex PCR, the TCRdb table keeps only in-frame clones and is missing some. The table records around 150,000 clones, around 95% of them present only once. The receptor was isolated from an adult in good health. The sample in question was peripheral blood, obtained on day 0 of AZD1222 vaccination. The J gene is TRBJ2-5, the V gene TRBV3-1 (or the pseudogene TRBV3-2); weak D call: TRBD2 (5 bases). In DNA form, the CDR3 reads TGTGCCAGCAGCCATACCGGGATCGCGTTTGGGACCCAGTACTTC. The encoded protein is CASSHTGIAFGTQYF.